This T cell receptor beta chain was retrieved from a study of blood T cell repertoires in COVID-19. The assay was immunoSEQ multiplex PCR, and TCRdb's table has in-frame clones only and misses some. This sample has about 64,000 clones; around 90% occur once, and the top ten carry 1.5% to 2%. Trimming left V 8 bases short and J 0 bases short, with 8 bases between. This CDR3 has 13 residues. The germline gives CDR1 MNHEY, CDR2 SVGAGI. This clone showed up just once. The source of this sequence is a human donor in a cohort sampled during active COVID-19. The material sequenced was peripheral blood. The chain combines TRBV6-5 with TRBJ2-1, with a weak D call TRBD2 (5 bases). The CDR3 loop reads CASGRSSYNEQFF. CDR3 sequence (DNA): TGTGCCAGCGGGAGAAGCTCCTACAATGAGCAGTTCTTC.